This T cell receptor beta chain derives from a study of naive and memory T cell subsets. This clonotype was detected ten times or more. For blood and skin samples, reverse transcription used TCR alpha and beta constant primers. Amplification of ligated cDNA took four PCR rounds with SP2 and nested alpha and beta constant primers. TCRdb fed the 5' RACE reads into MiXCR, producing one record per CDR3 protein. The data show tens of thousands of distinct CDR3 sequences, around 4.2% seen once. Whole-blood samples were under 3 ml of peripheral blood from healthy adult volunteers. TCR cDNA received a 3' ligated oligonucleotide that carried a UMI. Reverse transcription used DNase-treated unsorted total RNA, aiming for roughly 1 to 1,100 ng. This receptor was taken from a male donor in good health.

This chain's CDR3 is CASSLGRGQSEQYF. DNA for the CDR3: TGTGCCAGCAGCTTAGGGAGGGGGCAGAGTGAGCAGTACTTC. The chain has TRBV7-9 and TRBJ2-7; weak D call: TRBD1 (7 bases). This CDR3 is 14 amino acids long. V lost 1 base and J lost 7, with 14 bases in between. Germline CDR1 SEHNR, CDR2 FQNEAQ (reference sequence).